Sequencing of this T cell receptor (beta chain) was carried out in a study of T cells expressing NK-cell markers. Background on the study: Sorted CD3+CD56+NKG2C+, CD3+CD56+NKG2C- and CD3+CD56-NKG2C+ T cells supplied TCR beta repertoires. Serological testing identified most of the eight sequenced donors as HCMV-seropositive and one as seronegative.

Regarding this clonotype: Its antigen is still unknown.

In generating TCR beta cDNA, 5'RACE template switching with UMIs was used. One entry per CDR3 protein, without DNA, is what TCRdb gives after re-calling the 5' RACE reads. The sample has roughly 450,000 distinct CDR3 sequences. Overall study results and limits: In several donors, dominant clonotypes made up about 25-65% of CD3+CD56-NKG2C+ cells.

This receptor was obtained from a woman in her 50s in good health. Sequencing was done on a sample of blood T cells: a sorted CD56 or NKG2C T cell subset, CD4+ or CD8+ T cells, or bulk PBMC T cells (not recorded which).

CDR3 region: CASSYSWDSAKPQHF. This chain links TRBV6-5 with TRBJ1-5. Looked up from germline, CDR1 is MNHEY and CDR2 is SVGAGI. CDR3 size: 15 residues.